Presented here are 19 T cell receptor beta chains from one specimen sequenced in a study of shared clonotypes between healthy human individuals. The table came from immunoSEQ multiplex PCR; TCRdb's copy has only in-frame clones and leaves some out. The table shows roughly 1,800,000 clones, with approximately 94% occurring only once. CD45RO negativity and positive selection for CCR7 defined naive CD8 cells, a population that excluded terminally differentiated effector memory CD45RA+ cells. The source material was naive CD8+ T cells sorted from blood. These receptors were obtained from a man between 18 and 29 years old in good health.

Note on this clone: Different DNA sequences within this sample yield the same CDR3. The chain employs TRBV28 and TRBJ1-3; D ambiguous. Trimming took 6 bases from V and 4 from J, leaving 7 bases between them. CDR1 is MDHEN and CDR2 is SYDVKM in the germline V gene. This CDR3 is built from 12 residues. CDR3 in DNA: TGTGCCAGCAGCTTAGAGGGAAACACCATATATTTT. The encoded protein is CASSLEGNTIYF.

The V gene is TRBV28, the J gene TRBJ1-2; TRBD1 is a possible D gene (6 bases). The CDR3 length is 14 residues. Germline CDR1 MDHEN, CDR2 SYDVKM. V lost 4 bases and J lost 4, with 13 bases in between. In nucleotides, the CDR3 is TGTGCCAGCAGTTATGAAGGACAGCGCTATGGCTACACCTTC. Translated, it gives CASSYEGQRYGYTF.

The rearrangement links TRBV11-2 to TRBJ2-7; possibly TRBD1 or TRBD2 for D (5 bases each). CDR1 and CDR2 (germline): SGHAT, FQNNGV. The CDR3 consists of 14 residues. Deletions cut 4 bases from V and 3 bases from J, with 13 bases between. As DNA, the CDR3 is TGTGCCAGCAGCTGGGTGGGACCCGACTACGAGCAGTACTTC. Protein product: CASSWVGPDYEQYF.

This clone was seen just once. J is TRBJ2-1 and V is TRBV11-2, with TRBD2 as a possible D gene (6 bases). Trimming pared 4 bases from V and 0 bases from J, leaving 10 bases between. CDR3 size: 15 residues. The germline CDR1 and CDR2 sequences are SGHAT and FQNNGV. CDR3 in amino acids: CASSSGTYSYNEQFF. Here the CDR3 DNA reads TGTGCCAGCAGCTCTGGGACTTACTCCTACAATGAGCAGTTCTTC.

The chain uses TRBV2 and TRBJ1-6; D not certain. There are 14 residues in the CDR3. With 4 bases removed from V and 7 bases from J, the gap between germline ends came to 11 bases. Looked up from germline, CDR1 is SNHLY and CDR2 is FYNNEI. CDR3 nucleotide sequence: TGTGCCAGCAGTGGCGGAAACTCAAATTCACCCCTCCACTTT. As protein: CASSGGNSNSPLHF.

This chain uses TRBV10-3 with TRBJ2-5; D call uncertain. The V gene's germline CDR1 is ENHRY and CDR2 SYGVKD. This CDR3 region has 13 residues. Trimming removed 10 bases from V and 0 bases from J, with 12 bases in between. CDR3 in amino acids: CATRKVDQETQYF. DNA of the CDR3: TGTGCCACCCGAAAAGTCGACCAAGAGACCCAGTACTTC.

As concerns this clone: Other DNA sequences of this sample code for an identical CDR3. The J gene is TRBJ2-5, the V gene TRBV9, with 7 bases lining up with TRBD2. CDR3 length: 14 amino acids. Germline V gene data show CDR1 as SGDLS and CDR2 as YYNGEE. V gave up 5 bases and J gave up 2 bases; unmatched junction bases: 6. The CDR3 bases are TGTGCCAGCAGTGGCGGGGGACCGCAAGAGACCCAGTACTTC. Amino acids: CASSGGGPQETQYF. The full variable domain, in which reference TRBV9 and TRBJ2-5 provide the parts outside the CDR3, is DSGVTQTPKHLITATGQRVTLRCSPRSGDLSVYWYQQSLDQGLQFLIQYYNGEERAKGNILERFSAQQFPDLHSELNLSSLELGDSALYFCASSGGGPQETQYFGPGTRLLVL.

The rearrangement joins TRBV4-1 to TRBJ2-1, with D perhaps matching TRBD2 (7 bases). Trimming left V 8 bases short and J 8 bases short, with 16 bases between. Germline CDR1 and CDR2: MGHRA and YSYEKL. This CDR3 has 13 residues. The CDR3 is CASRGASQDEQFF. The DNA of the CDR3 is TGCGCCAGCCGGGGGGCCAGTCAGGATGAGCAGTTCTTC.

The chain combines TRBV13 with TRBJ2-7; 9 bases align to TRBD2. The CDR3 has 13 residues. J gave up 3 bases and V 6 bases, and 3 bases lay outside the gene matches. CDR1 is PRHDT, CDR2 FYEKMQ, per germline (reference sequence). The CDR3 sequence: CASRREGYYEQYF. Here the CDR3 DNA reads TGTGCCAGCAGGCGGGAGGGGTACTACGAGCAGTACTTC. The complete variable domain, with remaining parts taken from reference TRBV13 and TRBJ2-7, reads AAGVIQSPRHLIKEKRETATLKCYPIPRHDTVYWYQQGPGQDPQFLISFYEKMQSDKGSIPDRFSAQQFSDYHSELNMSSLELGDSALYFCASRREGYYEQYFGPGTRLTVT.

The chain combines TRBV7-6 with TRBJ2-2, with D possibly matching TRBD2 (5 bases). Germline CDR1 reads SGHVS; CDR2 reads FNYEAQ. V was cut by 6 bases and J by 7 bases, with 21 bases left in between. CDR3 size: 16 residues. The CDR3 nucleotides are TGTGCCAGCAGTCCACCATACGGGATGAGCGGCGGGGAGCTGTTTTTT. Its protein is CASSPPYGMSGGELFF. Full variable domain (remainder filled in from reference TRBV7-6 and TRBJ2-2): GAGVSQSPRYKVTKRGQDVALRCDPISGHVSLYWYRQALGQGPEFLTYFNYEAQQDKSGLPNDRFSAERPEGSISTLTIQRTEQRDSAMYRCASSPPYGMSGGELFFGEGSRLTVL.

This sequence joins TRBV9 and TRBJ2-2, with D hard to call. In germline, CDR1 is SGDLS, CDR2 YYNGEE. The CDR3 totals 15 residues. The V gene lost 0 bases and the J gene lost 0 bases, with 6 bases spanning the gap. This CDR3 is CASSVVAANTGELFF. The CDR3 DNA is TGTGCCAGCAGCGTAGTCGCCGCGAACACCGGGGAGCTGTTTTTT.

The chain joins TRBV19 to TRBJ1-2, with TRBD1 matching 8 bases. The CDR3 is 15 residues long. V lost 5 bases and J lost 2; bases outside the gene matches: 7. In germline, CDR1 is LNHDA, CDR2 SQIVND (reference sequence). The CDR3 sequence: CASSPSGGGNYGYTF. CDR3 nucleotides: TGTGCCAGTAGTCCTTCAGGGGGCGGAAACTATGGCTACACCTTC.

This sequence joins TRBV30 and TRBJ1-6; TRBD1 aligns across 7 bases. This CDR3 contains 14 residues. Germline CDR1 reads GTSNPN; CDR2 reads SVGIG (reference sequence). The trim removed 1 base at V and 6 bases at J, leaving 3 bases unmatched. The CDR3 coding sequence is TGTGCCTGGAGTGCAGGACAGGTTAATTCACCCCTCCACTTT. This gives the protein CAWSAGQVNSPLHF.

The J gene is TRBJ1-2, the V gene TRBV27; tentatively, D is TRBD1 (6 bases). The V gene's germline CDR1 is MNHEY and CDR2 SMNVEV (reference sequence). There are 14 residues in the CDR3. Deletions cut 3 bases from V and 6 bases from J, with 14 bases between. In DNA, the CDR3 is TGTGCCAGCAGTTTGTTTCGGGACAAAGATGGCTACACCTTC. This sequence encodes CASSLFRDKDGYTF.

This clone came up once. The chain employs TRBV27 and TRBJ1-5, with D maybe TRBD1 (5 bases). The CDR3 sequence is 16 residues long. Looked up from germline, CDR1 is MNHEY and CDR2 is SMNVEV (reference sequence). The germline V and J ends were trimmed by 2 bases and 0 bases, with 11 bases remaining between them. Written as DNA, the CDR3 is TGTGCCAGCAGTTTAATGGGGGTCTATAGCAATCAGCCCCAGCATTTT. Translating it yields CASSLMGVYSNQPQHF.

The CDR3 coding sequence is TGTGCCAGCAGCTTAGAGGACAGGATGAACACTGAAGCTTTCTTT. Protein product: CASSLEDRMNTEAFF. The V and J genes are TRBV7-6 and TRBJ1-1, with TRBD1 identical over 7 bases. Unmatched junction bases numbered 2, after V lost 1 base and J lost 0 bases. Germline V gene lookup returns CDR1 SGHVS and CDR2 FNYEAQ. The CDR3 has 15 amino acids.

To note about this clone: Distinct nucleotide sequences in the sample also encode this CDR3. The J gene is TRBJ2-7, the V gene TRBV27, with a possible D match to TRBD1 (5 bases). Trimming cost V 7 bases and J 4 bases, with 8 bases left between them. The length of the CDR3 is 11 residues. Looked up from germline, CDR1 is MNHEY and CDR2 is SMNVEV (reference sequence). This CDR3 reads CASTQGYEQYF. The CDR3 bases are TGTGCCAGCACCCAGGGTTACGAGCAGTACTTC.

This chain connects TRBV25-1 to TRBJ1-2; tentative D call: TRBD1 (6 bases). With 4 bases removed from V and 4 bases from J, the gap between germline ends came to 16 bases. Germline CDR1 MGHDK, CDR2 SYGVNS. This CDR3 comprises 15 residues. CDR3 loop: CASSADTGPPYGYTF. Here the CDR3 DNA reads TGTGCCAGCAGTGCCGACACAGGGCCCCCCTATGGCTACACCTTC.

This rearrangement joins TRBV9 to TRBJ2-5; possibly TRBD2 for D (5 bases). The CDR3 totals 16 residues. V lost 4 bases, J lost 1 base, and 17 bases lay in between. From germline, CDR1 is SGDLS and CDR2 YYNGEE. In nucleotides, the CDR3 is TGTGCCAGCAGCAACCGGGGTCTGGCGGCCCAAGAGACCCAGTACTTC. Its protein is CASSNRGLAAQETQYF.